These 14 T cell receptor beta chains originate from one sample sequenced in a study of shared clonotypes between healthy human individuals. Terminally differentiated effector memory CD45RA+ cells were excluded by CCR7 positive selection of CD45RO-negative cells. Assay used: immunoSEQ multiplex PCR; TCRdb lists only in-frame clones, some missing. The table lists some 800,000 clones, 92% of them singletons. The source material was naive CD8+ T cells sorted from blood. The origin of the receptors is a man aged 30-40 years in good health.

The CDR3 spells CASSQAWESESSYEQYF. Here the CDR3 DNA reads TGCGCCAGCAGCCAAGCCTGGGAATCAGAAAGCTCCTACGAGCAGTACTTC. The V and J genes are TRBV4-3 and TRBJ2-7; D gene unclear. The V end lost 1 base, the J end lost 0 bases, and 16 bases lay between the germline ends. Germline lookup yields CDR1 LGHNA and CDR2 YSLEER. The CDR3 loop spans 17 amino acids.

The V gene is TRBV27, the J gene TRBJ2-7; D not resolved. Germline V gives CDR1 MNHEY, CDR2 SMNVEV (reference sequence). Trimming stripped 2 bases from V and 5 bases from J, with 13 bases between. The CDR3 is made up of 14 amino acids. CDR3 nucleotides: TGTGCCAGCAGTTTAGACGACTTAAACGACGAGCAGTACTTC. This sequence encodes CASSLDDLNDEQYF.

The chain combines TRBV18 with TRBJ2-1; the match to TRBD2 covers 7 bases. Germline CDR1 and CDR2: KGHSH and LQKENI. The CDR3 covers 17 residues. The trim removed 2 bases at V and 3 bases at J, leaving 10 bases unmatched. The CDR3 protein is CASSPSAGTTFYNEQFF. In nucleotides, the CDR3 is TGTGCCAGCTCACCATCGGCCGGGACTACTTTCTACAATGAGCAGTTCTTC. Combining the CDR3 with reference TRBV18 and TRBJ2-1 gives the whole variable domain NAGVMQNPRHLVRRRGQEARLRCSPMKGHSHVYWYRQLPEEGLKFMVYLQKENIIDESGMPKERFSAEFPKEGPSILRIQQVVRGDSAAYFCASSPSAGTTFYNEQFFGPGTRLTVL.

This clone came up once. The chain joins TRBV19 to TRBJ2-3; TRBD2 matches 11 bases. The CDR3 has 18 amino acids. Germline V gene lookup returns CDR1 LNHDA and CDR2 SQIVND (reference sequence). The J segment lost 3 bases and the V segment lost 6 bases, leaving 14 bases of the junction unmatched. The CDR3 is CASSNFGASGRYTDTQYF. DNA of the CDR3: TGTGCCAGTAGCAACTTCGGGGCTAGCGGGAGGTATACAGATACGCAGTATTTT.

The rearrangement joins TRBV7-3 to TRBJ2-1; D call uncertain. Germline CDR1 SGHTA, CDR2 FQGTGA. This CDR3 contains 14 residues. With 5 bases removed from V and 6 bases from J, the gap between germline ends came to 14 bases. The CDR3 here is CASSRAPGANEQFF. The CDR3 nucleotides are TGTGCCAGCAGCCGGGCCCCAGGAGCCAATGAGCAGTTCTTC.

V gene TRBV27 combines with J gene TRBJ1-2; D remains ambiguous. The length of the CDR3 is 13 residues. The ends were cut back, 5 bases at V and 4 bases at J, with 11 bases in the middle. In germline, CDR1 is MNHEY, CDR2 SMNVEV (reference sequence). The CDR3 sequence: CASSTRGGYGYTF. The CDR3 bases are TGTGCCAGCAGTACCCGTGGAGGCTATGGCTACACCTTC.

CDR3 nucleotide sequence: TGTGCCAGTAACGAAGTGTTGGGTTCCGGCACTGAAGCTTTCTTT. Encoded protein: CASNEVLGSGTEAFF. The chain carries TRBV19 and TRBJ1-1, with D unresolved. Trimming pared 7 bases from V and 4 bases from J, leaving 19 bases between. The CDR3 covers 15 residues. CDR1 is LNHDA, CDR2 SQIVND, per germline (reference sequence).

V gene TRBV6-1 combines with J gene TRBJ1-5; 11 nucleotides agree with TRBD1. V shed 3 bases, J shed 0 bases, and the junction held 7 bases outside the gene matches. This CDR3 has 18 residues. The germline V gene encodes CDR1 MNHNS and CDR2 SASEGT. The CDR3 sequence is CASSDYGQGAYSNQPQHF. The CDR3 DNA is TGTGCCAGCAGTGATTACGGACAGGGGGCTTATAGCAATCAGCCCCAGCATTTT.

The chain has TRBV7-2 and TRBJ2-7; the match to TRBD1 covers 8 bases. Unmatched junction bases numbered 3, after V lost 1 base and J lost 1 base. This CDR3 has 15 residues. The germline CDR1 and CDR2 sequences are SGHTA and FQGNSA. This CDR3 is CASSLDRGLSYEQYF. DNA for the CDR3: TGTGCCAGCAGCTTAGACAGGGGGTTGTCCTACGAGCAGTACTTC.

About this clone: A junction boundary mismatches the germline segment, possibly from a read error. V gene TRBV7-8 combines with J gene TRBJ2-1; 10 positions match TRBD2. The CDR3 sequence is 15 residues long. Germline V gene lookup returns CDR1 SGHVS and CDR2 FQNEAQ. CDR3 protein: CASSIAGGLYNEQFF. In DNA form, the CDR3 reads TGTGCCAGCAGCATAGCGGGAGGTCTCTACAATGAGCAGTTCTTC.

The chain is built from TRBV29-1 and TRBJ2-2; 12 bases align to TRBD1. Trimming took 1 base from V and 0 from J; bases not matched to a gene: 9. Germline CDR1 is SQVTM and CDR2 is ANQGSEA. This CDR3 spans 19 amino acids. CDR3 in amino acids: CSVEGLRDRGQANTGELFF. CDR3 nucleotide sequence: TGCAGCGTTGAAGGCCTCCGGGACAGGGGGCAGGCGAACACCGGGGAGCTGTTTTTT.

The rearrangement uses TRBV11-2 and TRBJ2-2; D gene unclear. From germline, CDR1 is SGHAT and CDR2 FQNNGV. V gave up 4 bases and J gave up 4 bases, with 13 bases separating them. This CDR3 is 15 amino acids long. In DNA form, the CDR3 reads TGTGCCAGCAGCTCCTTCAAGACCCTCACCGGGGAGCTGTTTTTT. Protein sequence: CASSSFKTLTGELFF. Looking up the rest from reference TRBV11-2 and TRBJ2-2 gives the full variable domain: EAGVAQSPRYKIIEKRQSVAFWCNPISGHATLYWYQQILGQGPKLLIQFQNNGVVDDSQLPKDRFSAERLKGVDSTLKIQPAKLEDSAVYLCASSSFKTLTGELFFGEGSRLTVL.

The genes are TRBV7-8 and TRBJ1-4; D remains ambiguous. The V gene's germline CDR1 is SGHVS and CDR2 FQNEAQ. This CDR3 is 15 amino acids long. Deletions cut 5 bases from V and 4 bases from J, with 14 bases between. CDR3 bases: TGTGCCAGCAGCCCCTCTGGACGGAGTAATGAAAAACTGTTTTTT. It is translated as CASSPSGRSNEKLFF.

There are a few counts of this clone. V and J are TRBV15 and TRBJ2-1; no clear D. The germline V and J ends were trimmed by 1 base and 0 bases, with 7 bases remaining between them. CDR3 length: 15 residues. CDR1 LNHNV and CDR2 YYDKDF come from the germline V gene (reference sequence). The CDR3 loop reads CATSRAGSSYNEQFF. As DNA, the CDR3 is TGTGCCACCAGCAGAGCGGGTAGCTCCTACAATGAGCAGTTCTTC.